This is a list of T cell receptor beta chains from one sample in a study of blood T cell repertoires in COVID-19. Sequenced by immunoSEQ multiplex PCR; TCRdb stores in-frame clones only, minus some. The sample contains 250,000 or so clones, 85% to 95% of which appear only once. Sequencing was carried out using PBMCs or T cells enriched from blood (not recorded which). Source of these receptors: a man aged 35 to 55 who had been exposed to COVID-19. Each CDR3 is given with its conserved first and last residue. A D gene is named only where the DNA matches it firmly. Not every row has a clone size; where given, it reads once, few, many or a size class.

18 | TRBJ2-1 | TRBV5-1 | - | TRBD2 | TGCGCCAGCAGCTTGGGGCTGCTAGCGGGAGAATCCTACAATGAGCAGTTCTTC | CASSLGLLAGESYNEQFF
13 | TRBJ2-7 | TRBV3-1/TRBV3-2 | - | TRBD1 | TGTGCCAGCAGCCACCGAAAGGACAGGGGGAAGTACTTC | CASSHRKDRGKYF
13 | TRBJ1-5 | TRBV5-1 | - | - | TGCGCCAGCAGCTTGCATCCCCAAGGGGCCCAGCATTTT | CASSLHPQGAQHF
15 | TRBJ1-1 | TRBV7-9 | - | - | TGTGCCAGCAGCTTAGTGGGCGGACTTGACACTGAAGCTTTCTTT | CASSLVGGLDTEAFF
14 | TRBJ2-2 | TRBV29-1 | - | - | TGCAGCGTTGTAAGCGGCGTTTACACCGGGGAGCTGTTTTTT | CSVVSGVYTGELFF
17 | TRBJ1-4 | TRBV14 | - | - | TGTGCCAGCAGCCAAGAGGCGGGTGGGGGCACTAATGAAAAACTGTTTTTT | CASSQEAGGGTNEKLFF
14 | TRBJ1-2 | TRBV18 | once | TRBD1 | TGTGCCAGCTCCCCCGACAGGGCCAACTATGGCTACACCTTC | CASSPDRANYGYTF
15 | TRBJ2-3 | TRBV4-1 | - | TRBD2 | TGCGCCAGCAGCCAAGGAGGTAGCGGGGGGGATACGCAGTATTTT | CASSQGGSGGDTQYF
17 | TRBJ1-5 | TRBV6-1 | - | TRBD1 | TGTGCCAGCAGTGTATACATTACTGACAGGGACAGTCAGCCCCAGCATTTT | CASSVYITDRDSQPQHF
16 | TRBJ2-7 | TRBV10-3 | - | TRBD1 | TGTGCCATCAGCGAAATTCCATCCGGGACAGTGTACGAGCAGTACTTC | CAISEIPSGTVYEQYF
15 | TRBJ2-3 | TRBV7-6 | once | - | TGTGCCAGCAGCCTTAGCGCGGTAAAAACAGATACGCAGTATTTT | CASSLSAVKTDTQYF
14 | TRBJ1-3 | TRBV19 | - | - | TGTGCCAGTAGTATAGGTCCTTCTGGAAACACCATATATTTT | CASSIGPSGNTIYF
13 | TRBJ1-2 | TRBV10-3 | - | - | TGTGCCATCAGTGAATACGAGTCCTATGGCTACACCTTC | CAISEYESYGYTF
15 | TRBJ2-7 | TRBV3-1/TRBV3-2 | once | TRBD2 | TGTGCCAGCAGCCGGGGGACTAGCGGCAGCTCCTCGCAGTACTTC | CASSRGTSGSSSQYF
13 | TRBJ1-2 | TRBV12-3/TRBV12-4 | - | - | TGTGCCAGCAGCGAAACTACTAACTATGGCTACACCTTC | CASSETTNYGYTF
16 | TRBJ1-4 | TRBV5-1 | - | TRBD1 | TGCGCCAGCAGCTGGGGGACAGCTGCAGCTAATGAAAAACTGTTTTTT | CASSWGTAAANEKLFF
16 | TRBJ2-7 | TRBV5-1 | once | - | TGCGCCAGCAGCCCCTTATGGACCGGGGGTCCCTACGAGCAGTACTTC | CASSPLWTGGPYEQYF